The 15 T cell receptor beta chains below were found in one sample sequenced in a study of T cells in Graves' hyperthyroidism and ophthalmopathy. Amplified regions were TCR beta CDR3 sequences from RNA transcripts. The primer set for the first-round RT-PCR of the TCR CDR3 was HTBI. TCRdb recomputed calls from the multiplex PCR reads with MiXCR, one row per CDR3 protein. Of some 350,000 distinct CDR3 sequences listed, under 20% are singletons. The sequenced material came from blood. The source of these receptors is a woman aged 18-29 years with Graves' hyperthyroidism.

This clonotype came up many times. The genes are TRBV28 and TRBJ1-2; D remains ambiguous. The CDR3 length is 11 residues. The germline V gene has CDR1 MDHEN and CDR2 SYDVKM. Trimming left V 11 bases short and J 3 bases short, with 10 bases between. CDR3 DNA sequence: TGTGCCGTACAGAGCTACTATGGCTACACCTTC. Protein sequence: CAVQSYYGYTF.

The chain couples TRBV9 to TRBJ2-2, with a tentative D call TRBD1 (6 bases). Trimming stripped 0 bases from V and 4 bases from J, with 7 bases between. Per the germline V gene, CDR1 is SGDLS and CDR2 is YYNGEE. The CDR3 consists of 14 residues. The CDR3, as DNA: TGTGCCAGCAGCGTAGGAGGGGGCACCGGGGAGCTGTTTTTT. Translation gives CASSVGGGTGELFF.

This clonotype was counted ten times or more. The rearrangement joins TRBV10-2 to TRBJ1-1; perhaps TRBD1 as D (6 bases). The germline V and J ends were trimmed by 4 bases and 4 bases, with 10 bases remaining between them. This CDR3 has 13 residues. Germline V lookup: CDR1 WSHSY, CDR2 SAAADI. The CDR3 loop reads CASSGDIGTEAFF. The CDR3 DNA follows: TGCGCCAGCAGTGGGGACATTGGCACTGAAGCTTTCTTT.

This clonotype has a count of ten or more. This chain connects TRBV10-3 to TRBJ2-2, with no clear D. Germline V gives CDR1 ENHRY, CDR2 SYGVKD. V gave up 2 bases and J gave up 5 bases, with 0 bases separating them. The CDR3 sequence is 11 residues long. The CDR3 sequence is CAISETGELFF. The DNA for the CDR3 is TGTGCCATCAGTGAGACCGGGGAGCTGTTTTTT.

This clonotype was observed a few times. The chain carries TRBV7-9 and TRBJ2-5, with 7 positions matching TRBD1. The CDR3 consists of 15 residues. V lost 2 bases and J lost 1; bases outside the gene matches: 4. The germline gives CDR1 SEHNR, CDR2 FQNEAQ (reference sequence). CDR3 protein: CASSLRGTAQETQYF. In nucleotides, the CDR3 is TGTGCCAGCAGCTTAAGGGGGACAGCCCAAGAGACCCAGTACTTC.

This clonotype showed up many times. This sequence joins TRBV12-3 or TRBV12-4 and TRBJ1-5; D remains unclear. There are 14 residues in the CDR3. V lost 6 bases and J 1 base, leaving 10 bases between the germline ends. The CDR3 is CASSSFRSNQPQHF. The CDR3 nucleotides are TGTGCCAGCAGCTCCTTTCGGAGCAATCAGCCCCAGCATTTT.

The gene calls are TRBV4-1 and TRBJ2-7, with 10 bases that match TRBD1. There are 18 residues in the CDR3. The V gene's germline CDR1 is MGHRA and CDR2 YSYEKL. The J segment lost 4 bases and the V segment lost 1 base, leaving 13 bases of the junction unmatched. For the CDR3, the DNA is TGCGCCAGCAGCCAAGCCCCCGTTGGGACAGGGGCAGCGTACGAGCAGTACTTC. Its translation: CASSQAPVGTGAAYEQYF.

This clonotype appeared many times. This chain uses TRBV12-3 or TRBV12-4 with TRBJ1-2; 9 nucleotides align to TRBD1. CDR3 size: 14 residues. V was clipped by 7 bases and J by 7 bases; unmatched bases: 10. The CDR3 DNA follows: TGTGCCAGCAAAACAGGGGGCGGGTTTGGTGGCTACACCTTC. The encoded protein is CASKTGGGFGGYTF.

This clonotype has ten or more counts. V and J are TRBV7-2 and TRBJ1-5; D ambiguous. Per germline, CDR1 SGHTA and CDR2 FQGNSA. Trimming removed 4 bases from V and 1 base from J, with 8 bases in between. The CDR3 has 14 residues. This CDR3 is CASSSHTSNQPQHF. DNA of the CDR3: TGTGCCAGCAGCTCACACACCAGCAATCAGCCCCAGCATTTT. Looking up the rest from reference TRBV7-2 and TRBJ1-5 gives the full variable domain: GAGVSQSPSNKVTEKGKDVELRCDPISGHTALYWYRQSLGQGLEFLIYFQGNSAPDKSGLPSDRFSAERTGGSVSTLTIQRTQQEDSAVYLCASSSHTSNQPQHFGDGTRLSIL.

The genes are TRBV6-5 and TRBJ2-5; TRBD1 matches 7 bases. Trimming at V came to 0 bases and at J to 2 bases, leaving 9 bases not matched to a gene. Germline-derived CDR1 and CDR2 are MNHEY and SVGAGI. The CDR3 extends over 17 amino acids. In nucleotides, the CDR3 is TGTGCCAGCAGTTACTCGATTGGGCAGGGGGTTCAAGAGACCCAGTACTTC. Translation: CASSYSIGQGVQETQYF.

This clonotype was seen many times. The chain's CDR3 is CASSSRHPNTSRYTEAFF. Here the CDR3 DNA reads TGCGCCAGCAGCTCGAGACATCCGAACACCAGTCGGTACACTGAAGCTTTCTTT. This chain links TRBV5-1 with TRBJ1-1; D is uncertain. V gave up 3 bases and J gave up 3 bases, with 24 bases separating them. Germline loops: CDR1 SGHRS, CDR2 YFSETQ. CDR3 length equals 18 residues.

V and J are TRBV29-1 and TRBJ2-2, with 11 bases matching TRBD1. Germline CDR1 is SQVTM and CDR2 is ANQGSEA. This CDR3 contains 12 residues. CDR3 bases: TGCGGGGGACAGGGGGACACCGGGGAGCTGTTTTTT. Its protein is CGGQGDTGELFF.

The chain recombines TRBV5-1 with TRBJ2-5; unclear D gene. Deletions cut 0 bases from V and 2 bases from J, with 14 bases between. CDR1 and CDR2 from the germline V gene are SGHRS and YFSETQ. The CDR3 extends over 16 amino acids. The CDR3 here is CASSLELSNFQETQYF. DNA for the CDR3: TGCGCCAGCAGCTTGGAGCTCAGTAATTTTCAAGAGACCCAGTACTTC.

This clonotype was counted at least ten times. This sequence joins TRBV6-1 and TRBJ2-7; TRBD1 agrees at 9 bases. The CDR3 has 13 amino acids. Trimming at V came to 6 bases and at J to 6 bases, leaving 6 bases not matched to a gene. Germline values: CDR1 MNHNS, CDR2 SASEGT. The CDR3 loop reads CASRWDRVGEQYF. For the CDR3, the DNA is TGTGCCAGCAGATGGGACAGGGTCGGCGAGCAGTACTTC.

This clonotype was counted many times. This chain joins TRBV4-2 and TRBJ2-5, with 10 bases aligning to TRBD2. The V gene's germline CDR1 is LGHNA and CDR2 YNFKEQ. The V gene end was trimmed by 0 bases and the J gene end by 5 bases; junction bases not matched to a gene: 12. The CDR3 spans 18 residues. The DNA of the CDR3 is TGTGCCAGCAGCCAAGAAGGACAGAGCGGGGGGGCCAGGGAGACCCAGTACTTC. It translates to CASSQEGQSGGARETQYF.